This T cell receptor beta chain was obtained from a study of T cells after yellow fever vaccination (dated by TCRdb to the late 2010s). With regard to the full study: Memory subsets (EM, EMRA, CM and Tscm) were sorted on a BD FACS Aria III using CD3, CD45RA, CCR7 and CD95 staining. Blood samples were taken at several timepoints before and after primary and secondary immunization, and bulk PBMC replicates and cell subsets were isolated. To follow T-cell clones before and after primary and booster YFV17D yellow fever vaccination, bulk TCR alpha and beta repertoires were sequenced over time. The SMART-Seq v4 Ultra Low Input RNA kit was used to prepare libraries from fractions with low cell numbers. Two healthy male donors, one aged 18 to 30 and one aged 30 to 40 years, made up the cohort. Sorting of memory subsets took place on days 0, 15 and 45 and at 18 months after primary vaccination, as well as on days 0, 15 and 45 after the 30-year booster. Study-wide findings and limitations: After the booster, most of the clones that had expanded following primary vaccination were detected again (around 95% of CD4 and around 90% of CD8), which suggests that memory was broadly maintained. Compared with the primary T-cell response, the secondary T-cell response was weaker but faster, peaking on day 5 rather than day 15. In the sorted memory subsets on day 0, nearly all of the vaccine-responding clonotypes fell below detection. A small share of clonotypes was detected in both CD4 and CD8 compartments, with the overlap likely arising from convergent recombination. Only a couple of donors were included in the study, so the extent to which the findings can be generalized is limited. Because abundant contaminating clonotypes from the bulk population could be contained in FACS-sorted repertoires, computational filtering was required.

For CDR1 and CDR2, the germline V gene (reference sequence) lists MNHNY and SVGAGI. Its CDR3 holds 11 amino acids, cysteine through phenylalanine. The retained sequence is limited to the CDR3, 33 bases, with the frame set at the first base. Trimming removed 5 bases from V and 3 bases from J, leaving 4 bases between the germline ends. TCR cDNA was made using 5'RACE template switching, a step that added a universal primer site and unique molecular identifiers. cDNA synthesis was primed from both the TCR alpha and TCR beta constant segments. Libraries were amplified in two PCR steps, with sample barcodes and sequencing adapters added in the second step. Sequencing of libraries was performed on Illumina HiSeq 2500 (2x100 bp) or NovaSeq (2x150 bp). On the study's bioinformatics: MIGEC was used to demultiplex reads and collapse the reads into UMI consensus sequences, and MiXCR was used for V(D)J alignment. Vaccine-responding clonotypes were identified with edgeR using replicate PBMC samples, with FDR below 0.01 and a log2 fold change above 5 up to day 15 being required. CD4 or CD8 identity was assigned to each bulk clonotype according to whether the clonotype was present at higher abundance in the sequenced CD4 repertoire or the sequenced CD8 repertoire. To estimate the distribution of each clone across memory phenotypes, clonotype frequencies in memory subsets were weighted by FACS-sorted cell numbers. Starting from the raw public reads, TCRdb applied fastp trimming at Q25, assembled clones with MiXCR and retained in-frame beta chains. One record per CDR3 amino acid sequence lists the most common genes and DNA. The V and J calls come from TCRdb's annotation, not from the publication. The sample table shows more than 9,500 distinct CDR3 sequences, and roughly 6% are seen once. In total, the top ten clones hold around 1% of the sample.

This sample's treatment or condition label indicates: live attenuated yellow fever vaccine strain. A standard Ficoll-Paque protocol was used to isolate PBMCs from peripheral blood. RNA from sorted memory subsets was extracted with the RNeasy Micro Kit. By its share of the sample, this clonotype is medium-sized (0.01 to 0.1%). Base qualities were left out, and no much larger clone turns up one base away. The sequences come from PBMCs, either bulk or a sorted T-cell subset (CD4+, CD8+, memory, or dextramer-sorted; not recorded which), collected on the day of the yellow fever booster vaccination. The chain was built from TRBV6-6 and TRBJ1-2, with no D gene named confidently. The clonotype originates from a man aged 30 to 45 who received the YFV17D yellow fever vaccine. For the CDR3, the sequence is CASSTDYGYTF. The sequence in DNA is TGTGCCAGCAGTACAGACTATGGCTACACCTTC.